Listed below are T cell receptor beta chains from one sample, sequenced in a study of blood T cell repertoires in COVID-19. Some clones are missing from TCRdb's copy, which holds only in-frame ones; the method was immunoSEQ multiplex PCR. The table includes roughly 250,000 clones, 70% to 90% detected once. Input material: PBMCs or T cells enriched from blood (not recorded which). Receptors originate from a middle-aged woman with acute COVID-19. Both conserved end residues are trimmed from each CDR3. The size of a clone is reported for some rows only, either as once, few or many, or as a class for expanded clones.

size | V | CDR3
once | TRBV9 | ASSVDIMGTEVNYGYT
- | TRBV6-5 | ASSYPGIGAF
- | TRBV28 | ASNRAGDTFYGYT
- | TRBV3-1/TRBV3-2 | ASSQVGQSTDTQY
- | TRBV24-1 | ATQFGGLDESSEQF
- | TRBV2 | ASSVVGGTYTGELF
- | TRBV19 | ASSVGTNYGYT
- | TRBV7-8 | ASSPDRGYEQY
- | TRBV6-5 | ASSYVESSTDTQY
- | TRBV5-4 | ASRRDGLDFYGYT
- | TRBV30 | AWSVAGAEAF
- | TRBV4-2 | ASSQQTSLGRGEQF
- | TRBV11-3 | ASSSGFDTVAYEQY
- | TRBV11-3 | ASSLFPGERGSYEQY